This T cell receptor beta chain stems from a study of graft-versus-host responses after intestinal transplantation. About this clone itself: The antigen remains undetermined.

Sequenced by immunoSEQ multiplex PCR; TCRdb stores in-frame clones only, minus some. The sample lists approximately 46,000 clones; roughly 84% were seen once. Sequenced material: unstimulated CD4+ T cells sorted from spleen or lymph node cells, taken before transplant. The source of this sequence is a human donor who was the organ donor for an intestinal transplant.

The CDR3 protein is CASSLGGWTSGYNEQFF. DNA for the CDR3: TGCGCCAGCAGCTTGGGGGGTTGGACTAGCGGCTACAATGAGCAGTTCTTC. This rearrangement joins TRBV5-1 to TRBJ2-1, with 10 bases identical to TRBD2. Per germline, CDR1 SGHRS and CDR2 YFSETQ. V was clipped by 0 bases and J by 3 bases; unmatched bases: 6. The CDR3 runs 17 residues. The full variable domain, completed using reference TRBV5-1 and TRBJ2-1, is KAGVTQTPRYLIKTRGQQVTLSCSPISGHRSVSWYQQTPGQGLQFLFEYFSETQRNKGNFPGRFSGRQFSNSRSEMNVSTLELGDSALYLCASSLGGWTSGYNEQFFGPGTRLTVL.